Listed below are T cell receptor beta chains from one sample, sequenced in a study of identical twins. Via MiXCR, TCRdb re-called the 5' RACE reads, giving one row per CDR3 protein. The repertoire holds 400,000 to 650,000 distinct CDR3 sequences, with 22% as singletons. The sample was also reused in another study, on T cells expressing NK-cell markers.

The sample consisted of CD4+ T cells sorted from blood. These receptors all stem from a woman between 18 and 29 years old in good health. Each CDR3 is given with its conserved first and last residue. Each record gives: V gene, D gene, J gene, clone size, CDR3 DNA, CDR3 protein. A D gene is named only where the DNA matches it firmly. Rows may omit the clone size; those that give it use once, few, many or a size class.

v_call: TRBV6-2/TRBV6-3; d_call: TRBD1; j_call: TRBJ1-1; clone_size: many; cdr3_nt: TGTGCCAGCAGAGAAACCGGGACAGCGGCTTTCTTT; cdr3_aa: CASRETGTAAFF
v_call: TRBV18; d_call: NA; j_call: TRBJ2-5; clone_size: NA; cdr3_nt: TGTGCCAGCTCACGCAATGAGCGGGAGACCCAGTACTTC; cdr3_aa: CASSRNERETQYF
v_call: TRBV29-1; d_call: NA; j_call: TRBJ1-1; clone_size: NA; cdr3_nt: TGCAGCGTGAGGGTACAGGGTGTAACTGAAGCTTTCTTT; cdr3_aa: CSVRVQGVTEAFF
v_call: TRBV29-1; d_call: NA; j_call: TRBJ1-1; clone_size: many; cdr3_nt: TGCAGCGTCGGTTCCGGTCTGAACACTGAAGCTTTCTTT; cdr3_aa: CSVGSGLNTEAFF
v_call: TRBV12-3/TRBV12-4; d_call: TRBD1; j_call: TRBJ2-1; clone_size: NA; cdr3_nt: TGTGCCAGCACCGCCGGGACAGGGGTTAAACCGGGCTTGATCTTC; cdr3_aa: CASTAGTGVKPGLIF
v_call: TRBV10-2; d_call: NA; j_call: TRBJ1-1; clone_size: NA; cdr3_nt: TGCGCCAGCAGTGTTAGTATGGGAACTGAAGCTTTCTTT; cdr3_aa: CASSVSMGTEAFF
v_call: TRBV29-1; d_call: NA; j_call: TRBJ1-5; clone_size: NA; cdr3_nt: TGCAGCGTTGCGCCCGGGGGCAACGGTCAGCCCCAGCATTTT; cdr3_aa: CSVAPGGNGQPQHF
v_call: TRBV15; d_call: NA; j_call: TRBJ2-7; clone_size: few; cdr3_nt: TGTGCCACCAGCGTTCGAGGGAGCTCCTACGAGCAGTACTTC; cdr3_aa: CATSVRGSSYEQYF
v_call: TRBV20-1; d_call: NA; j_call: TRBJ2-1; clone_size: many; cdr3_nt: TGCAGTGCTAGTCGTGAGGGCAATGAGCAGTTCTTC; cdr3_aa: CSASREGNEQFF
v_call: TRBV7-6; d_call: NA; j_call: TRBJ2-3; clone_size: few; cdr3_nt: TGTGCCAGCAGGAACGATGCGGGGCTGCAGTATTTT; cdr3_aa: CASRNDAGLQYF
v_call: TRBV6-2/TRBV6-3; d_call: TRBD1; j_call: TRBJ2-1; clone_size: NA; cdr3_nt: TGTGCCTCAGCGTGGGACAGGTACAATGAGCAGTTCTTC; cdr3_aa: CASAWDRYNEQFF
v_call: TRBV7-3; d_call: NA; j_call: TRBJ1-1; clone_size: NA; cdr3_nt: TGTGCCAGCAGCTCCCAGGGGCGGGGTACTGAAGCTTTCTTT; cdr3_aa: CASSSQGRGTEAFF